These T cell receptor beta chains were read from a single sample in a study of blood T cells in healthy people across ages. MiXCR, applied by TCRdb to the 5' RACE reads, yields one record per CDR3 protein. The sample has over a million distinct CDR3 sequences, approximately 43% seen once. Sample: blood. The source of these receptors is a young woman in good health. Both conserved end residues are part of each CDR3. The order of the fields is V gene, D gene, clone size, J gene, CDR3 DNA, CDR3 protein. D genes are given only for firm matches. A clone size is listed for some rows: how often the clone was seen (once, few, many), or a class if it is expanded.

TRBV18	NA	NA	TRBJ1-6	TGTGCCAGCACTAGCTTGGCGGGAACTAATTTACCCCTCCACTTT	CASTSLAGTNLPLHF
TRBV6-4	NA	NA	TRBJ2-2	TGTGCCAGCAGTGACGGGGGTAGCGGGGAGCTGTTTTTT	CASSDGGSGELFF
TRBV2	TRBD1	NA	TRBJ2-7	TGTGCCAGCAGTGAGACAGGGGGGAGCGAGCAGTACTTC	CASSETGGSEQYF
TRBV12-3/TRBV12-4	NA	NA	TRBJ2-7	TGTGCCAGCAGGCGGGACACCCTATACGAGCAGTACTTC	CASRRDTLYEQYF
TRBV7-2	NA	NA	TRBJ2-5	TGTGCCAGCAGCACCCCGACCTGGTACCAAGAGACCCAGTACTTC	CASSTPTWYQETQYF
TRBV20-1	NA	NA	TRBJ1-5	TGCAGTGCTAGAGTCGGGGGGACTCAGCCCCAGCATTTT	CSARVGGTQPQHF
TRBV12-5	TRBD2	NA	TRBJ2-1	TGTGCTAGTGGTTTGACTAGCGCAGCCTACAATGAGCAGTTCTTC	CASGLTSAAYNEQFF
TRBV4-1	TRBD2	NA	TRBJ2-7	TGCGCCAGCAGCGACCCACTAGCGGGCAACCCCTACGAGCAGTACTTC	CASSDPLAGNPYEQYF
TRBV5-6	NA	NA	TRBJ2-1	TGTGCCAGCAGCCCCATACAGGAGTCGTTATACAATGAGCAGTTCTTC	CASSPIQESLYNEQFF
TRBV20-1	NA	NA	TRBJ2-5	TGCAGTGCTAGAGACAGAATAACAAGTCAAGAGACCCAGTACTTC	CSARDRITSQETQYF
TRBV12-3/TRBV12-4	NA	NA	TRBJ1-1	TGTGCCAGCAGTTTTACTGAAGTTACTGAAGCTTTCTTT	CASSFTEVTEAFF
TRBV20-1	NA	NA	TRBJ1-5	TGCAGTGTTAACAGAGCAAATAGCAATCAGCCCCAGCATTTT	CSVNRANSNQPQHF
TRBV12-3/TRBV12-4	TRBD1	few	TRBJ1-1	TGTGCCAGCAGTACCAGGGGGTGGGATGAGGACACTGAAGCTTTCTTT	CASSTRGWDEDTEAFF
TRBV15	TRBD2	NA	TRBJ2-2	TGTGCCACCAGCAGCAGACTAGCGGGGGGCCTCACCGGGGGGCTGTTTTTT	CATSSRLAGGLTGGLFF
TRBV7-6	NA	NA	TRBJ1-6	TGTGCCAGCAGCTTACAACCGTTCTTAAATTCACCCCTCCACTTT	CASSLQPFLNSPLHF
TRBV5-1	NA	few	TRBJ2-2	TGCGCCAGCAGCCCGGACCGCACCGGGGAGCTGTTTTTT	CASSPDRTGELFF
TRBV12-3/TRBV12-4	NA	NA	TRBJ2-3	TGTGCCAGCAGTTTGACAGTGAGAGCAGATACTCAGTATTTT	CASSLTVRADTQYF
TRBV27	TRBD2	NA	TRBJ2-3	TGTGCCAGCAGTTTATCGGGGACTAGCGGAGGTTCAACAGATACGCAGTATTTT	CASSLSGTSGGSTDTQYF
TRBV29-1	NA	NA	TRBJ1-1	TGCAGCGTGGTTCCGGGGGCGGGTAACGCTGTAGCTTTCTTT	CSVVPGAGNAVAFF
TRBV7-2	NA	NA	TRBJ1-2	TGTGCCAGCAGCGCTATCAGGCACGGTTATTATGGCTACACCTTC	CASSAIRHGYYGYTF
TRBV4-3	TRBD1	NA	TRBJ2-1	TGCGCCAGCAGCCAAGACCCCCGGGACAGGGATCCCAATGAGCAGTTCTTC	CASSQDPRDRDPNEQFF
TRBV9	TRBD2	NA	TRBJ2-7	TGTGCCAGCAGCGTAGGGGGGACTAGCGCCTACGAGCAGTACTTC	CASSVGGTSAYEQYF
TRBV6-5	NA	few	TRBJ1-6	TGTGCCAGCAGTTACGCTGGACTGGATTCACCCCTCCACTTT	CASSYAGLDSPLHF
TRBV28	TRBD2	NA	TRBJ2-1	TGTGCCAGCAGTTTTCCCTCTAGCGGGATGAGCTCCTACAATGAGCAGTTCTTC	CASSFPSSGMSSYNEQFF
TRBV11-3	TRBD2	NA	TRBJ2-1	TGTGCCAGCAGCTTAGAGGTGCGGGGGAGCTCCTACAATGAGCAGTTCTTC	CASSLEVRGSSYNEQFF
TRBV7-9	TRBD1	many	TRBJ1-4	TGCGCCAGCAGCTCCGGGACAGGGGTTGAAAAACTGTTTTTT	CASSSGTGVEKLFF
TRBV10-3	TRBD2	NA	TRBJ2-5	TGTGCCATCAGTGAGATCGGTGGCGGGGCGGGGGTTCATCAAGAGACCCAGTACTTC	CAISEIGGGAGVHQETQYF
TRBV20-1	NA	NA	TRBJ1-1	TGCAGTGCTAGGGATCGGGGGACCCTGGGGGCTTTCTTT	CSARDRGTLGAFF
TRBV20-1	NA	NA	TRBJ1-5	TGCAGTGCTTTCTCTGGAGGACGCAATCAGCCCCAGCATTTT	CSAFSGGRNQPQHF
TRBV5-6	NA	few	TRBJ2-1	TGTGCCAGCAGCTTGACGGTGGTTTACAATGAGCAGTTCTTC	CASSLTVVYNEQFF
TRBV27	NA	NA	TRBJ2-3	TGTGCCAGCATTTTTAGGACCCCCACACAAGATACGCAGTATTTT	CASIFRTPTQDTQYF
TRBV29-1	TRBD2	NA	TRBJ2-3	TGCAGCGTTGATAGGCTAGCGGGAGTGGTAGGAGATACGCAGTATTTT	CSVDRLAGVVGDTQYF
TRBV4-1	NA	NA	TRBJ1-2	TGCGCCAGCAGCCAAGATCTAGGCAGGTCCTACTCACGAGGCTACACCTTC	CASSQDLGRSYSRGYTF
TRBV5-5	NA	NA	TRBJ2-7	TGTGCCAGCAGTCCCACACCCGACCGGGGCAATGAGCAGTACTTC	CASSPTPDRGNEQYF
TRBV27	NA	NA	TRBJ1-5	TGTGCCAGCAAGGCGCAGGGGAGCAATCAGCCCCAGCATTTT	CASKAQGSNQPQHF
TRBV6-5	NA	few	TRBJ1-6	TGTGCCACCAACGATAGAGGGAATTCACCCCTCCACTTT	CATNDRGNSPLHF
TRBV7-9	NA	few	TRBJ2-3	TGTGCCAGCAGCTTATTAGTACAGGACACAGATACGCAGTATTTT	CASSLLVQDTDTQYF
TRBV4-3	TRBD2	few	TRBJ2-7	TGCGCCAGCAGCCAAGAAGGCATAGCGGGGGGATACAATGAGCAGTACTTC	CASSQEGIAGGYNEQYF
TRBV27	NA	once	TRBJ2-7	TGTGCCAGCAAGAAGCAATACGGCCCAGGCGGCCTTAGTTGGGAGCAGTACTTC	CASKKQYGPGGLSWEQYF
TRBV18	TRBD1	NA	TRBJ2-1	TGTGCCAGCTCACCACCCCAGGGGGCTAATAATGAGCAGTTCTTC	CASSPPQGANNEQFF
TRBV27	NA	many	TRBJ2-1	TGTGCCAGCAGTTTAGACCGCAACAATGAGCAGTTCTTC	CASSLDRNNEQFF
TRBV20-1	NA	many	TRBJ1-2	TGCAGTGCTAGTAGGGCTAACTATGGCTACACCTTC	CSASRANYGYTF
TRBV12-3/TRBV12-4	NA	few	TRBJ1-2	TGTGCCAGCAGTTTTGGATTGGGGGGCTATGGCTACACCTTC	CASSFGLGGYGYTF
TRBV2	TRBD2	NA	TRBJ2-3	TGTGCCACCAGACTAGCGTCTAGCACAGATACGCAGTATTTT	CATRLASSTDTQYF